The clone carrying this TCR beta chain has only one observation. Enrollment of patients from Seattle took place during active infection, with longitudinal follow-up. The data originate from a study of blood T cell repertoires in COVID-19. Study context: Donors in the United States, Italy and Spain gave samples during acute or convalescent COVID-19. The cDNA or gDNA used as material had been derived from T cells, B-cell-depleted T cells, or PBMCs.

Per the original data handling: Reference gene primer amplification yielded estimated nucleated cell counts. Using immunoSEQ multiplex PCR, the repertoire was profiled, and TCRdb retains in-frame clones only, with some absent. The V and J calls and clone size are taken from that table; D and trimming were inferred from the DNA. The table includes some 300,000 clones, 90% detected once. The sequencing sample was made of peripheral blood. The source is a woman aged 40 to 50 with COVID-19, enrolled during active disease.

CDR3 protein: CASSRLRTTNEKLFF. DNA for the CDR3: TGCGCCAGCAGCCGCCTCAGAACAACTAATGAAAAACTGTTTTTT. The chain combines TRBV4-3 with TRBJ1-4; no firm D call. CDR1 is LGHNA and CDR2 is YSLEER in the germline V gene. Between the trimmed V and J ends, which lost 4 bases and 0 bases, there was a span of 9 bases. This CDR3 has 15 amino acids.